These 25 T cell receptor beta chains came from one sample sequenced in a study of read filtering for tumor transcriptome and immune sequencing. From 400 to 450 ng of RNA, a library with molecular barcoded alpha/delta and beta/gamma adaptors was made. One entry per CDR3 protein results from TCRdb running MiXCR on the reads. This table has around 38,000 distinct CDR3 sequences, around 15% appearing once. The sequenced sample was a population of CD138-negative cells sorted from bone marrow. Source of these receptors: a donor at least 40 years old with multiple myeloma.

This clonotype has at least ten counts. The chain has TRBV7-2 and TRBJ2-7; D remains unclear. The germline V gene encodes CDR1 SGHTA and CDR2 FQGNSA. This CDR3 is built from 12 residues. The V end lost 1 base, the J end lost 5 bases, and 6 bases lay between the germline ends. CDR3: CASSLDFHEQYF. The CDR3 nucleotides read TGTGCCAGCAGCTTAGATTTCCACGAGCAGTACTTC. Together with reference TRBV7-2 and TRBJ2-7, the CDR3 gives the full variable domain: GAGVSQSPSNKVTEKGKDVELRCDPISGHTALYWYRQSLGQGLEFLIYFQGNSAPDKSGLPSDRFSAERTGGSVSTLTIQRTQQEDSAVYLCASSLDFHEQYFGPGTRLTVT.

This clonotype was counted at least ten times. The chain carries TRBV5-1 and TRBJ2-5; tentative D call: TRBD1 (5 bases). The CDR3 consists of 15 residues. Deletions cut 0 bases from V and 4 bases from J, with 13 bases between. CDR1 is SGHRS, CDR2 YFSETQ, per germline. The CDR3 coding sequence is TGCGCCAGCAGCTTGGCCCAGGGATTGGGAGAGACCCAGTACTTC. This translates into CASSLAQGLGETQYF.

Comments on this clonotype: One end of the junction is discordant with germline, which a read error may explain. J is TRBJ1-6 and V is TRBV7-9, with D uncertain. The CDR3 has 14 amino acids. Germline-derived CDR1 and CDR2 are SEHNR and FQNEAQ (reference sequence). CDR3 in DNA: TGTGCCAGCAGCTTAGATCCAGAGAGTTCACCCCCCCGCTTT. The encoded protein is CASSLDPESSPPRF.

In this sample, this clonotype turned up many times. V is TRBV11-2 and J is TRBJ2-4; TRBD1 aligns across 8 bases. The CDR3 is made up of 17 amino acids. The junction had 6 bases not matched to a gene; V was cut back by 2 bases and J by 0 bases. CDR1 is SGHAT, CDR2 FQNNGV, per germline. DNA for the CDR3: TGTGCCAGCAGCTTACAACAGGGGGTCTTAGCCAAAAACATTCAGTACTTC. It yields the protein CASSLQQGVLAKNIQYF.

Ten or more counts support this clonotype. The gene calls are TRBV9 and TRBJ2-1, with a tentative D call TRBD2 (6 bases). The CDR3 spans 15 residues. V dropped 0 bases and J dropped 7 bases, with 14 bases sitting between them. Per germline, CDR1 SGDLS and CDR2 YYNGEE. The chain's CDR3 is CASSVGGGMGNEQFF. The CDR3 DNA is TGTGCCAGCAGCGTAGGGGGAGGCATGGGGAATGAGCAGTTCTTC.

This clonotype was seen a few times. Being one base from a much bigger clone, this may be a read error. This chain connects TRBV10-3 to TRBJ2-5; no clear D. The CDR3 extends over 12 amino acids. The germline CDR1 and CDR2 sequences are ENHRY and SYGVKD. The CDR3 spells CAISDSQEAQYF. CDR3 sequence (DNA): TGTGCCATCAGTGACTCTCAAGAGGCCCAGTACTTC.

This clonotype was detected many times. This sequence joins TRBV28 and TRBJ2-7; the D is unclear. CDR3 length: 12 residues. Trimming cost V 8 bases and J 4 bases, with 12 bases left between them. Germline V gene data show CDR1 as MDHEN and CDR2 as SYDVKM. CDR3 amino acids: CASGPFRYEQYF. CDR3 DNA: TGTGCCAGCGGCCCTTTTAGGTACGAGCAGTACTTC.

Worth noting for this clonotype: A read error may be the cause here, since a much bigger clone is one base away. CDR3 bases: TGCGGTGCTAGAGAAGCTAGAGAAGCCTCCTACGAGCAGTACTTC. Protein product: CGAREAREASYEQYF. The chain combines TRBV20-1 with TRBJ2-7; D gene unclear. This CDR3 has 15 amino acids. Germline assignment: CDR1 DFQATT and CDR2 SNEGSKA (reference sequence).

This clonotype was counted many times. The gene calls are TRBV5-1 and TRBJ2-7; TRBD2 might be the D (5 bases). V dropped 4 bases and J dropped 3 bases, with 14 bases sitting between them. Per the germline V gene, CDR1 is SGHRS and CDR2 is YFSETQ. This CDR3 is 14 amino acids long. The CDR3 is CASSVERPGYEQYF. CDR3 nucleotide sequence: TGCGCCAGCAGCGTAGAGCGGCCCGGCTACGAGCAGTACTTC. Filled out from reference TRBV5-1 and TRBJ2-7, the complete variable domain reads KAGVTQTPRYLIKTRGQQVTLSCSPISGHRSVSWYQQTPGQGLQFLFEYFSETQRNKGNFPGRFSGRQFSNSRSEMNVSTLELGDSALYLCASSVERPGYEQYFGPGTRLTVT.

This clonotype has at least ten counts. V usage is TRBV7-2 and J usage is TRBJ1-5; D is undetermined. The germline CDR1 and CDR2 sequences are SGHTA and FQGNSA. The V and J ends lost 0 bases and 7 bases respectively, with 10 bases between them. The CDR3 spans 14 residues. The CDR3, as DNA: TGTGCCAGCAGCTTAGCTCGGGGAGAGCAGCCCCAGCATTTT. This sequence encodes CASSLARGEQPQHF.

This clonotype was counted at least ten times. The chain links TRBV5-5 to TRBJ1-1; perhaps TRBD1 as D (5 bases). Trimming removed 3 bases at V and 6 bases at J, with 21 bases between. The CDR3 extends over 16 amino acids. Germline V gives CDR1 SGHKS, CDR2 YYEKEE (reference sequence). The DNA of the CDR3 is TGTGCCAGCAGCTCTCTTCGGGGACCCCAGGACCCTGAAGCTTTCTTT. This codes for CASSSLRGPQDPEAFF.

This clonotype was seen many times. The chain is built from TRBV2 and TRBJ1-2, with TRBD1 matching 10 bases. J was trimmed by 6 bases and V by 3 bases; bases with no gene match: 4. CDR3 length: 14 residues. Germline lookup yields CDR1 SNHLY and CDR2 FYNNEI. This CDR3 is CASSEDRGYHGYTF. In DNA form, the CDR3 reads TGTGCCAGCAGTGAGGACAGGGGGTACCATGGCTACACCTTC.

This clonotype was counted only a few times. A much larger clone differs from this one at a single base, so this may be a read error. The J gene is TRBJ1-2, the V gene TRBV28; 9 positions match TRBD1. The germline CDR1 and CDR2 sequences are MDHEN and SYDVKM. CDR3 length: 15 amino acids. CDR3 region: CVSSSTGGSNYGYTF. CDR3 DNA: TGTGTCAGCAGTTCAACAGGGGGCTCGAACTATGGCTACACCTTC.

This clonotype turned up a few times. The CDR3 sequence is CASSYSGTSVSYEQYF. CDR3 coding DNA: TGTGCCAGCAGTTACTCAGGGACTAGCGTTTCCTACGAGCAGTACTTC. The J gene is TRBJ2-7, the V gene TRBV6-5, with 10 positions matching TRBD2. There are 16 residues in the CDR3. V lost 0 bases to trimming and J lost 1 base; unmatched junction nucleotides: 3. Germline V lookup: CDR1 MNHEY, CDR2 SVGAGI.

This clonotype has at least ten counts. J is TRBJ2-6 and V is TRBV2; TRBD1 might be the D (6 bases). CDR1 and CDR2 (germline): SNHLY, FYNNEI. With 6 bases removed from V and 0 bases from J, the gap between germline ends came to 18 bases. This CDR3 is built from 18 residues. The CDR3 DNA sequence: TGTGCCAGCAGCTCGGGACATTCGGATGTCTCTGGGGCCAACGTCCTGACTTTC. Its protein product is CASSSGHSDVSGANVLTF.

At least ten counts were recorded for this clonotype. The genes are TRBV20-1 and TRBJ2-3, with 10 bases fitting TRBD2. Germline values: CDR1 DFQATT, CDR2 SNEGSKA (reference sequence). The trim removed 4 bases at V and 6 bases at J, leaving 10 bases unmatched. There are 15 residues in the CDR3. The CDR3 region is CSAKGASGSRDTQYF. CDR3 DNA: TGCAGTGCTAAAGGTGCTAGCGGGAGTCGGGATACGCAGTATTTT.

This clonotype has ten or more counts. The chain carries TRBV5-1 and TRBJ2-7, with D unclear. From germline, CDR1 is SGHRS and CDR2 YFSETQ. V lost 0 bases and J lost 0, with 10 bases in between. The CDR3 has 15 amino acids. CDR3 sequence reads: CASSLGTYASYEQYF. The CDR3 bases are TGCGCCAGCAGCTTGGGGACGTACGCCTCCTACGAGCAGTACTTC.

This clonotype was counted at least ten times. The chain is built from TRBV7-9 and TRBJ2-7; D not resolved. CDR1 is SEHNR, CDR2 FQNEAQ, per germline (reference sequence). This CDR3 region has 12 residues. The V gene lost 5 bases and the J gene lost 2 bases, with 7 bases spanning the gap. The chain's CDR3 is CASSRQTYEQYF. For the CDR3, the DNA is TGTGCCAGCAGCAGGCAGACCTACGAGCAGTACTTC. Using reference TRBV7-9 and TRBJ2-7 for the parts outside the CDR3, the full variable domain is DTGVSQNPRHKITKRGQNVTFRCDPISEHNRLYWYRQTLGQGPEFLTYFQNEAQLEKSRLLSDRFSAERPKGSFSTLEIQRTEQGDSAMYLCASSRQTYEQYFGPGTRLTVT.

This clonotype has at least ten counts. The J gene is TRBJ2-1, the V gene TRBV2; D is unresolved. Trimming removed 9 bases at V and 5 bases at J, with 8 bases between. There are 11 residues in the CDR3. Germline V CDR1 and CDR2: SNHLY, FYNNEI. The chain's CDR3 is CASTTNNEQFF. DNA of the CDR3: TGTGCCAGTACTACAAACAATGAGCAGTTCTTC.

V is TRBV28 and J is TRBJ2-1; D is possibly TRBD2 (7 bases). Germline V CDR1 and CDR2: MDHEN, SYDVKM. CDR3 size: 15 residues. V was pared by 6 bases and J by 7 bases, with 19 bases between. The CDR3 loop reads CASSTLGGGGNEQFF. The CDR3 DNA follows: TGTGCCAGCAGCACACTGGGGGGAGGGGGAAATGAGCAGTTCTTC. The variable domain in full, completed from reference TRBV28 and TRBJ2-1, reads DVKVTQSSRYLVKRTGEKVFLECVQDMDHENMFWYRQDPGLGLRLIYFSYDVKMKEKGDIPEGYSVSREKKERFSLILESASTNQTSMYLCASSTLGGGGNEQFFGPGTRLTVL.

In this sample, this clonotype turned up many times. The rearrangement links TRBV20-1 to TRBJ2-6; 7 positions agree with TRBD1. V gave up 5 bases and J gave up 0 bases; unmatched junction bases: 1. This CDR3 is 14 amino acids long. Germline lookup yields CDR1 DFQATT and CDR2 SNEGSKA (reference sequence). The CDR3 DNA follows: TGCAGTGCTCGGGACAGCTCTGGGGCCAACGTCCTGACTTTC. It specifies CSARDSSGANVLTF.

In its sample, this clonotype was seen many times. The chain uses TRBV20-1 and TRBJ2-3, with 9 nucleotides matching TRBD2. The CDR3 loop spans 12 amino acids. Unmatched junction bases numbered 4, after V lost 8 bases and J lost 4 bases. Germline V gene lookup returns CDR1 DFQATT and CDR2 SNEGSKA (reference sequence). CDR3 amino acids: CSNSGSSDTQYF. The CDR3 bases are TGCAGTAATAGCGGGAGCTCAGATACGCAGTATTTT.

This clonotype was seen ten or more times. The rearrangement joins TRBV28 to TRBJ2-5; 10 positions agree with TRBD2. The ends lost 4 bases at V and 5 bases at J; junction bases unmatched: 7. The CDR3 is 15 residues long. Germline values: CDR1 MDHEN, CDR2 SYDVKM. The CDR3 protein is CASSSLAGGVETQYF. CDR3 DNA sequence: TGTGCCAGCAGTTCCTTAGCGGGAGGAGTGGAGACCCAGTACTTC.

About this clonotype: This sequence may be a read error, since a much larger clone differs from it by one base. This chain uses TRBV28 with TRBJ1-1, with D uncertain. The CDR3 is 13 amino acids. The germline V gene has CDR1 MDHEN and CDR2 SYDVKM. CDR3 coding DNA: TGTGCCACCTACATTAGTAGGAACACTGTAGCTTTCTTT. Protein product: CATYISRNTVAFF.

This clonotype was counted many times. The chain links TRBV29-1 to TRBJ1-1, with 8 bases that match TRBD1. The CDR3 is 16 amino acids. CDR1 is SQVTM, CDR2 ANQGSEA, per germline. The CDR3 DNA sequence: TGCAGTGGGGCGGGGCAGGGGGCCAATCTGAACACTGAAGCTTTCTTT. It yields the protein CSGAGQGANLNTEAFF.